A single sample gave rise to the 25 T cell receptor beta chains below, sequenced in a study of T cell changes during pregnancy in multiple sclerosis. Profiling relied on immunoSEQ multiplex PCR, and the TCRdb table lists in-frame clones only, not all of them. The table has 30,000 to 45,000 clones, about 92% seen once. Material for sequencing was PBMCs (not recorded whether the cells were cultured). The receptor set was obtained from a female donor with multiple sclerosis, enrolled in a pregnancy study.

This clone came up once. V gene TRBV9 combines with J gene TRBJ2-5, with D maybe TRBD2 (6 bases). This CDR3 contains 14 residues. The V end was cut by 3 bases, the J end by 4 bases, with 13 bases between. CDR1 is SGDLS and CDR2 is YYNGEE in the germline V gene. The CDR3 nucleotides are TGTGCCAGCAGCGCCTCGACTAGAGTAGAGACCCAGTACTTC. It encodes CASSASTRVETQYF.

The CDR3 DNA sequence: TGTGCCAGCAGTTACCTATCAGGGAGCAATCAGCCCCAGCATTTT. Protein sequence: CASSYLSGSNQPQHF. J is TRBJ1-5 and V is TRBV6-5, with a weak D call TRBD1 (5 bases). The CDR3 runs 15 residues. V was shortened by 2 bases and J by 1 base, with 9 bases between the two germline ends. Germline CDR1 is MNHEY and CDR2 is SVGAGI.

The chain couples TRBV4-1 to TRBJ2-7; TRBD1 matches 10 bases. The germline V gene has CDR1 MGHRA and CDR2 YSYEKL. This CDR3 is 17 amino acids long. With 3 bases clipped from V and 4 bases from J, the junction kept 12 bases outside the gene matches. The DNA of the CDR3 is TGCGCCAGCAGCCAGGTGAGATCCGGGACAGGGGCGTACGAGCAGTACTTC. Its protein is CASSQVRSGTGAYEQYF.

The chain is built from TRBV28 and TRBJ1-1; D is uncertain. V was shortened by 10 bases and J by 0 bases, with 15 bases between the two germline ends. The germline CDR1 and CDR2 sequences are MDHEN and SYDVKM. The CDR3 runs 14 residues. The DNA for the CDR3 is TGTGCCACCCACGGCCCGGGATTGAACACTGAAGCTTTCTTT. The encoded protein is CATHGPGLNTEAFF. Drawing the rest from reference TRBV28 and TRBJ1-1, the complete variable domain is DVKVTQSSRYLVKRTGEKVFLECVQDMDHENMFWYRQDPGLGLRLIYFSYDVKMKEKGDIPEGYSVSREKKERFSLILESASTNQTSMYLCATHGPGLNTEAFFGQGTRLTVV.

The V call is TRBV27, the J call TRBJ1-1; tentative D call: TRBD1 (6 bases). CDR1 is MNHEY and CDR2 is SMNVEV in the germline V gene (reference sequence). V lost 5 bases and J 3 bases, leaving 13 bases between the germline ends. The CDR3 extends over 14 amino acids. CDR3 DNA: TGTGCCAGCAGTGCCTCGGGGGGCCACACTGAAGCTTTCTTT. Its translation is CASSASGGHTEAFF.

The chain carries TRBV7-3 and TRBJ1-1; maybe TRBD1 (5 bases). Germline CDR1 reads SGHTA; CDR2 reads FQGTGA. The germline V and J ends were trimmed by 5 bases and 3 bases, with 10 bases remaining between them. This CDR3 is 13 amino acids long. CDR3 loop: CASSRTLDTEAFF. CDR3 bases: TGTGCCAGCAGCCGGACACTTGACACTGAAGCTTTCTTT. The variable domain in full, with the rest retrieved from reference TRBV7-3 and TRBJ1-1, is GAGVSQTPSNKVTEKGKYVELRCDPISGHTALYWYRQSLGQGPEFLIYFQGTGAADDSGLPNDRFFAVRPEGSVSTLKIQRTERGDSAVYLCASSRTLDTEAFFGQGTRLTVV.

The chain is built from TRBV6-5 and TRBJ1-4; weak D call: TRBD1 (6 bases). Germline V gives CDR1 MNHEY, CDR2 SVGAGI. The germline V and J ends were trimmed by 6 bases and 3 bases, with 14 bases remaining between them. The CDR3 loop spans 15 amino acids. In nucleotides, the CDR3 is TGTGCCAGCAGGTTCACAGGGTTAGCTAATGAAAAACTGTTTTTT. Translation gives CASRFTGLANEKLFF.

The genes are TRBV4-1 and TRBJ2-4; D call uncertain. From germline, CDR1 is MGHRA and CDR2 YSYEKL. CDR3 length: 15 residues. The V end lost 8 bases, the J end lost 3 bases, and 17 bases lay between the germline ends. The CDR3 DNA follows: TGCGCCAGCTCCCAAATGTGGGTGGGCAAAAACATTCAGTACTTC. Translation: CASSQMWVGKNIQYF.

CDR3 loop: CASSYSGTGGFGANVLTF. In DNA form, the CDR3 reads TGTGCCAGCAGCTACTCCGGGACAGGGGGCTTTGGGGCCAACGTCCTGACTTTC. V gene TRBV7-2 combines with J gene TRBJ2-6; TRBD1 aligns across 12 bases. The CDR3 runs 18 residues. Germline values: CDR1 SGHTA, CDR2 FQGNSA. J lost 3 bases, V lost 4 bases, and 7 bases had no gene match.

The gene calls are TRBV7-9 and TRBJ2-3; D is possibly TRBD1 or TRBD2 (5 bases each). CDR3 length: 15 amino acids. Germline CDR1 reads SEHNR; CDR2 reads FQNEAQ (reference sequence). V shed 4 bases and J shed 1 base, with 12 bases lying between them. The CDR3 DNA sequence: TGTGCCAGCAGCTCCGGGACCCCCCGCACAGATACGCAGTATTTT. Translated, it gives CASSSGTPRTDTQYF.

The chain employs TRBV13 and TRBJ2-1, with D perhaps being TRBD1 or TRBD2 (6 bases each). The CDR3 sequence is 14 residues long. CDR1 and CDR2 from the germline V gene are PRHDT and FYEKMQ (reference sequence). Trimming pared 5 bases from V and 10 bases from J, leaving 18 bases between. CDR3 DNA: TGTGCCAGCAGCGGTGGGACTTCGCAGGGGGAGCAGTTCTTC. Its translation is CASSGGTSQGEQFF. Supplemented by reference TRBV13 and TRBJ2-1, the full variable domain reads AAGVIQSPRHLIKEKRETATLKCYPIPRHDTVYWYQQGPGQDPQFLISFYEKMQSDKGSIPDRFSAQQFSDYHSELNMSSLELGDSALYFCASSGGTSQGEQFFGPGTRLTVL.

V and J are TRBV19 and TRBJ2-7; 7 nucleotides agree with TRBD2. Germline trimming cut 6 bases from V and 5 bases from J; bases unmatched to any gene: 19. This CDR3 is built from 17 residues. Germline CDR1 LNHDA, CDR2 SQIVND (reference sequence). The CDR3, as DNA: TGTGCCAGTAGCCCACCCCCGATGGGCGGGAGCGCCCACGAGCAGTACTTC. Its protein is CASSPPPMGGSAHEQYF.

This sequence joins TRBV21-1 and TRBJ1-2; TRBD1 reflects the table's D call only, with no check against the DNA. TRBV21-1 is a pseudogene segment. There are 18 residues in the CDR3. The CDR3 DNA is TGTGCCAGCAGCGAAGGAGGACAGGCCACCTTTAGAAGCTATGGCTACACCTTC. Translating gives CASSEGGQATFRSYGYTF.

V is TRBV5-1 and J is TRBJ2-7; possibly TRBD2 for D (5 bases). Germline CDR1 reads SGHRS; CDR2 reads YFSETQ. V was shortened by 4 bases and J by 1 base, with 12 bases between the two germline ends. CDR3 size: 14 residues. The CDR3 is CASSPEGSSYEQYF. CDR3 DNA: TGCGCCAGCAGCCCTGAGGGCTCTTCCTACGAGCAGTACTTC.

The chain employs TRBV6-1 and TRBJ2-3, with no clear D. The CDR3 is 15 amino acids. Trimming stripped 2 bases from V and 0 bases from J, with 9 bases between. Germline CDR1 MNHNS, CDR2 SASEGT. CDR3: CASSESIGSTDTQYF. The DNA for the CDR3 is TGTGCCAGCAGTGAAAGCATAGGGAGCACAGATACGCAGTATTTT.

V and J are TRBV7-6 and TRBJ2-5; tentatively, D is TRBD2 (5 bases). Germline V lookup: CDR1 SGHVS, CDR2 FNYEAQ. Trimming removed 1 base at V and 2 bases at J, with 8 bases between. This CDR3 region has 14 residues. The CDR3 reads CASSLVTSQETQYF. DNA for the CDR3: TGTGCCAGCAGCTTAGTTACTAGTCAAGAGACCCAGTACTTC.

The chain uses TRBV7-9 and TRBJ2-7; D is undetermined. The CDR3 runs 12 residues. Germline values: CDR1 SEHNR, CDR2 FQNEAQ (reference sequence). The V and J ends lost 2 bases and 3 bases respectively, with 5 bases between them. CDR3 sequence reads: CASSLTIYEQYF. As DNA, the CDR3 is TGTGCCAGCAGCTTAACGATCTACGAGCAGTACTTC. The variable domain in full, with the rest retrieved from reference TRBV7-9 and TRBJ2-7, is DTGVSQNPRHKITKRGQNVTFRCDPISEHNRLYWYRQTLGQGPEFLTYFQNEAQLEKSRLLSDRFSAERPKGSFSTLEIQRTEQGDSAMYLCASSLTIYEQYFGPGTRLTVT.

The CDR3 spells CASRKLAGAYEQYF. CDR3 nucleotides: TGTGCCAGCAGAAAACTAGCGGGTGCCTACGAGCAGTACTTC. The chain combines TRBV28 with TRBJ2-7; 9 nucleotides align to TRBD2. In germline, CDR1 is MDHEN, CDR2 SYDVKM. This CDR3 spans 14 amino acids. V shed 6 bases, J shed 2 bases, and the junction held 5 bases outside the gene matches.

This chain joins TRBV28 and TRBJ1-1; TRBD1 agrees at 9 bases. There are 14 residues in the CDR3. Germline CDR1 is MDHEN and CDR2 is SYDVKM. V gave up 7 bases and J gave up 2 bases; unmatched junction bases: 5. The DNA for the CDR3 is TGTGCCAGCACCACGGGACAGGGAAACACTGAAGCTTTCTTT. Translating gives CASTTGQGNTEAFF.

V usage is TRBV7-9 and J usage is TRBJ2-2; 11 positions match TRBD1. CDR3 length: 16 amino acids. J gave up 4 bases and V 5 bases, and 6 bases lay outside the gene matches. CDR1 is SEHNR and CDR2 is FQNEAQ in the germline V gene (reference sequence). Here the CDR3 reads CASSLWTGGSTGELFF. In DNA form, the CDR3 reads TGTGCCAGCAGCCTATGGACAGGGGGCAGCACCGGGGAGCTGTTTTTT.

This chain links TRBV19 with TRBJ2-5, with 7 bases identical to TRBD2. The V gene's germline CDR1 is LNHDA and CDR2 SQIVND (reference sequence). J gave up 5 bases and V 6 bases, and 12 bases lay outside the gene matches. The CDR3 extends over 15 amino acids. CDR3: CASSGRSTLWETQYF. CDR3 DNA sequence: TGTGCCAGTAGCGGGAGGTCAACTCTTTGGGAGACCCAGTACTTC.

The CDR3 spells CASSYVASTYEQYF. The CDR3 bases are TGTGCCAGCAGTTACGTGGCTAGTACCTACGAGCAGTACTTC. The chain joins TRBV6-5 to TRBJ2-7; D is unclear. Trimming removed 2 bases at V and 2 bases at J, with 10 bases between. The CDR3 covers 14 residues. Germline V CDR1 and CDR2: MNHEY, SVGAGI.

The chain combines TRBV11-2 with TRBJ2-1, with no clear D. Germline CDR1 is SGHAT and CDR2 is FQNNGV. The CDR3 loop spans 13 amino acids. The V end was cut by 4 bases, the J end by 2 bases, with 6 bases between. The CDR3 sequence: CASSSSAYNEQFF. For the CDR3, the DNA is TGTGCCAGCAGCTCCTCCGCCTACAATGAGCAGTTCTTC.

The V gene is TRBV4-3, the J gene TRBJ1-5; the D gene is possibly TRBD1 (5 bases). CDR3 length equals 13 residues. Germline CDR1 LGHNA, CDR2 YSLEER. Trimming pared 5 bases from V and 2 bases from J, leaving 7 bases between. CDR3 coding DNA: TGCGCCAGCAGCGAGACAGGCAATCAGCCCCAGCATTTT. This gives the protein CASSETGNQPQHF.

This chain joins TRBV7-9 and TRBJ1-5; 9 nucleotides agree with TRBD1. V trimming: 1 base; J trimming: 5 bases; junction bases outside the gene matches: 3. There are 15 residues in the CDR3. Germline V gives CDR1 SEHNR, CDR2 FQNEAQ (reference sequence). CDR3 sequence reads: CASSLGTGVDQPQHF. CDR3 DNA sequence: TGTGCCAGCAGCTTAGGGACAGGGGTGGATCAGCCCCAGCATTTT.